This T cell receptor (beta chain) appears in the sequencing data of a study of CD8 T cells in Susac syndrome. Study-wide results and limits: The study acknowledged a relatively small number of individuals in its TCR sequencing and HLA analysis.

With 0 bases removed from V and 6 bases from J, the gap between germline ends came to 8 bases. Germline CDR1 LGHNA, CDR2 YSLEER. The CDR3 spans 13 residues. About this clonotype itself: The target antigen is unknown.

Random hexamers were used to reverse transcribe an amount of roughly 0.45 to 1 ug RNA. Coverage of TCR beta CDR3 amplification by immunoSEQ multiplex PCR extended to 54 Vbeta and 13 Jbeta. TCRdb reprocessed the immunoSEQ multiplex PCR reads with MiXCR, giving one entry per CDR3 protein. Among about 290,000 distinct CDR3 sequences, 85% were seen once, and the ten largest hold approximately 0.2%. Sequencing of TCR beta was carried out in blood CD8+ and CD4+ T cells. Negative isolation was used for CD8+ and CD4+ T cells, and FACS enrichment was applied to TEMRA cells. The sequence derives from a human donor with multiple sclerosis. This chain uses TRBV4-3 with TRBJ1-1, with unresolved D. Sample: CD8+ T cells from PBMCs. CDR3 amino acids: CASSQDPGAEAFF. DNA of the CDR3: TGCGCCAGCAGCCAAGATCCCGGGGCTGAAGCTTTCTTT.